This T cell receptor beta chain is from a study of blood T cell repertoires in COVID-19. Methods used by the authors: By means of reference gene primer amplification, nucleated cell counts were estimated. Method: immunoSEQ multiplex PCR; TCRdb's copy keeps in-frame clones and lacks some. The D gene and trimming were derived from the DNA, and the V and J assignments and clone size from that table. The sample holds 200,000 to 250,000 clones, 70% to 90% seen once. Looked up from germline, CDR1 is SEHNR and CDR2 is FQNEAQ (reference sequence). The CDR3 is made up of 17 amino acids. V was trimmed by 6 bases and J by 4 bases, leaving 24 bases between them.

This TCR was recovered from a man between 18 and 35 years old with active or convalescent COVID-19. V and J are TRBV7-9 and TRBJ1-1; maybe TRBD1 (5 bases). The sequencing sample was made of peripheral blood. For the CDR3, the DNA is TGTGCCAGCAGTTATAGAAGACAGATGGGAAGGGGCACTGAAGCTTTCTTT. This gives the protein CASSYRRQMGRGTEAFF.